The subject of this entry is one T cell receptor beta chain. Its antigen is still unknown. Generated by immunoSEQ multiplex PCR, the TCRdb table keeps only in-frame clones and is missing some. The table records roughly 600,000 clones, about 98% of them present only once. This entry is derived from a study of shared clonotypes between healthy human individuals. The CDR3 has 12 amino acids. Germline V gene lookup returns CDR1 SGHAT and CDR2 FQNNGV. V was cut by 5 bases and J by 4 bases, with 6 bases left in between. CD45RO-negative CD8 cells positively selected for CCR7 made up the naive population, which excluded terminally differentiated effector memory CD45RA+ cells. Study-wide points: There were few donors, and this limited the genetic and exposure-history diversity represented. Estimated richness was generally greater in naive than memory subsets.

Sequencing used naive CD8+ T cells sorted from blood. The receptor's source is a young man in good health. The chain carries TRBV11-2 and TRBJ2-1; D not certain. The CDR3 sequence is CASSINYNEQFF. CDR3 DNA sequence: TGTGCCAGCAGCATCAATTACAATGAGCAGTTCTTC.